Shown below are 3 T cell receptor beta chains from a single sample sequenced in a study of Tregs in tolerant kidney transplant recipients. The data were produced by immunoSEQ multiplex PCR, yet TCRdb's version contains in-frame clones alone and is incomplete. The table has around 63,000 clones, 70% to 90% seen once. Specimen: Tregs from blood, collected before the transplant. The source of these receptors is a human donor who received a combined kidney and bone marrow transplant.

This chain uses TRBV5-1 with TRBJ1-6; D is uncertain. The CDR3 contains 16 residues. The germline CDR1 and CDR2 sequences are SGHRS and YFSETQ. V was trimmed by 4 bases and J by 1 base, leaving 12 bases between them. The CDR3 coding sequence is TGCGCCAGCAGCCCAGGAGACCGATCCTATAATTCACCCCTCCACTTT. Its translation is CASSPGDRSYNSPLHF.

V and J are TRBV7-9 and TRBJ1-6; no definite D call. V lost 5 bases and J 11 bases, leaving 10 bases between the germline ends. The CDR3 extends over 12 amino acids. Germline CDR1 is SEHNR and CDR2 is FQNEAQ (reference sequence). The CDR3 sequence: CASSADPTPLHF. CDR3 DNA: TGTGCCAGCAGCGCGGATCCCACACCCCTCCACTTT.

CDR3 DNA sequence: TGCGCCAGCAGTTCACGGGGCTTGACTGAAGCTTTCTTT. Translated: CASSSRGLTEAFF. The chain recombines TRBV10-1 with TRBJ1-1; tentative D call: TRBD1 (5 bases). The CDR3 contains 13 residues. CDR1 and CDR2 (germline): WNHNN, SYGVQD (reference sequence). Trimming removed 5 bases at V and 5 bases at J, with 12 bases between.